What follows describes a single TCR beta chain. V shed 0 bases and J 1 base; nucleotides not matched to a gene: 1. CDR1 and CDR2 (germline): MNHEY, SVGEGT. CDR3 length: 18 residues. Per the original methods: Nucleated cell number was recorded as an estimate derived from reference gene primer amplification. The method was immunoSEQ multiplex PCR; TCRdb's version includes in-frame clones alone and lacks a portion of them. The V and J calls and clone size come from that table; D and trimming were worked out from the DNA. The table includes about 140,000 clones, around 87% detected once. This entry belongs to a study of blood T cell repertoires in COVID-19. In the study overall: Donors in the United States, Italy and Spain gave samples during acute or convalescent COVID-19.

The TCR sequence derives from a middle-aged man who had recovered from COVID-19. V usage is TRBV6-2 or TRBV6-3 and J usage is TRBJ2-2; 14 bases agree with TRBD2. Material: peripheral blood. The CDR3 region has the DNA TGTGCCAGCAGTTACTCGGGGACTAGCGGGAGGAACACCGGGGAGCTGTTTTTT. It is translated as CASSYSGTSGRNTGELFF.